The entry below gives a single TCR beta chain sequence along with its context. Its cognate antigen is unknown. This record comes from a study of fetal regulatory T cell absence and autoimmunity. Study-level information: Exocrine pancreas autoimmunity occurred in IPEX patients lacking clinical diabetes. Broader study findings: Broadly similar TRB gene family usage was seen in pancreas and cord blood. In IPEX, the enrichment was taken to support antigen-driven autoimmunity before birth. Oligoclonal TCR enrichment in pancreas over cord blood reached over 85-fold for some clones.

Germline lookup yields CDR1 GTSNPN and CDR2 SVGIG (reference sequence). The V and J ends lost 5 bases and 4 bases, in that order; junction bases with no gene match: 12. The CDR3 is 16 amino acids. Here immunoSEQ multiplex PCR was the method, and the copy in TCRdb shows in-frame clones only, minus some. Among about 95,000 clones listed, about two thirds were seen once. V usage is TRBV30 and J usage is TRBJ2-3, with 10 bases lining up with TRBD1. The clonotype originates from a male donor with IPEX syndrome. Sequenced sample: pancreas tissue. The CDR3 spells CAWSDPGQGPADTQYF. The DNA for the CDR3 is TGTGCCTGGTCCGATCCGGGACAGGGGCCGGCAGATACGCAGTATTTT.